This TCR beta chain appears in the sequencing data of a study of tumor and adjacent non-tumor tissue in lung cancer. Study-level background: Patients were aged about 31 to 85, approximately ten men and about five women, stage I to III. Study-wide results and caveats: TCR diversity was significantly greater in tumor than normal lung tissue.

The germline V gene encodes CDR1 LGHNA and CDR2 YNFKEQ. CDR3 length: 15 amino acids. TCRbeta libraries were built with three rounds of nested PCR, modified from ARM-PCR. TCRdb reprocessed the multiplex PCR reads with MiXCR, giving one entry per CDR3 protein. The profile shows roughly 120,000 distinct CDR3 sequences, roughly three fifths of them singletons. Details on this clonotype: As yet, its antigen is unknown. This CDR3 fails to terminate in the conserved phenylalanine or tryptophan, so it likely reflects a read error.

RNA was extracted from bulk tissue without any cell sorting. The normal lung tissue was taken more than 3 cm from the tumor edge. This TCR came from a man aged 55 to 70 with non-small cell lung cancer. The specimen was distant non-tumor lung tissue. This chain joins TRBV4-2 and TRBJ1-2; no firm D call. The CDR3: CASSLSPISDYGYTI. The CDR3 bases are TGTGCGAGCAGCCTATCCCCGATCTCGGACTATGGCTACACCATC.